The next 17 T cell receptor beta chains were all read from a single sample in a study of CD8+CD57+ T cells in acquired aplastic anemia. Genomic DNA provided the template from which TCR beta VDJ and CDR3 profiles were obtained. TCRdb independently ran MiXCR on the reads; one entry per CDR3 protein. The sample carries roughly 61,000 distinct CDR3 sequences, about 50% recorded once. The sequencing sample was made of sorted CD4+, CD8+, or CD8+CD57+ T cells (not recorded which) from PBMCs. These receptors originate from a human donor in good health, serving as a control.

The rearrangement links TRBV24-1 to TRBJ2-7; no clear D. From germline, CDR1 is KGHDR and CDR2 SFDVKD. Trimming pared 1 base from V and 5 bases from J, leaving 5 bases between. CDR3 size: 12 residues. The CDR3 bases are TGTGCCACCAGTGATTTCCCCCACGAGCAGTACTTC. This translates into CATSDFPHEQYF.

The chain combines TRBV24-1 with TRBJ2-7; D possibly corresponds to TRBD1 (6 bases). V was shortened by 11 bases and J by 6 bases, with 22 bases between the two germline ends. Germline CDR1 is KGHDR and CDR2 is SFDVKD. CDR3 length: 14 residues. CDR3 loop: CAISTGQKTGEQYF. DNA of the CDR3: TGTGCCATCTCGACAGGCCAGAAAACCGGCGAGCAGTACTTC.

This sequence joins TRBV7-8 and TRBJ2-7, with D possibly called TRBD1 or TRBD2 (5 bases each). V dropped 1 base and J dropped 7 bases, with 8 bases sitting between them. This CDR3 has 12 amino acids. The germline V gene has CDR1 SGHVS and CDR2 FQNEAQ. The CDR3 loop is CASSLGEGEQYF. In DNA, the CDR3 is TGTGCCAGCAGCTTAGGAGAGGGGGAGCAGTACTTC.

This clonotype was observed at least ten times. V is TRBV12-3 or TRBV12-4 and J is TRBJ1-3; the match to TRBD1 covers 9 bases. The V segment lost 3 bases and the J segment 2 bases; nucleotides outside the gene matches: 5. This CDR3 spans 16 amino acids. CDR3 sequence: CASSFRDRVAGNTIYF. The CDR3 nucleotides read TGTGCCAGCAGTTTCCGGGACAGGGTGGCTGGAAACACCATATATTTT.

The rearrangement links TRBV29-1 to TRBJ1-5, with D unclear. This CDR3 is built from 14 residues. Trimming shortened V by 4 bases and J by 2 bases, and 12 bases separated the two germline ends. Germline V gene lookup returns CDR1 SQVTM and CDR2 ANQGSEA. The CDR3 coding sequence is TGCAGCGTTGCTTGGGGAGACGGCAATCAGCCCCAGCATTTT. Encoded protein: CSVAWGDGNQPQHF.

This clonotype has a count of ten or more. This rearrangement joins TRBV20-1 to TRBJ1-1; tentative D call: TRBD1 (5 bases). The CDR3 extends over 14 amino acids. Trimming removed 5 bases at V and 4 bases at J, with 17 bases between. CDR1 and CDR2 (germline): DFQATT, SNEGSKA (reference sequence). The CDR3 nucleotides read TGCAGTGCTGCCCGGGACCGTCGCGTCACTGAAGCTTTCTTT. Amino acid sequence: CSAARDRRVTEAFF.

Within the sample, this clonotype is medium-sized. The chain links TRBV15 to TRBJ2-7; weak D call: TRBD1 (6 bases). The CDR3 length is 15 residues. Germline V gene data show CDR1 as LNHNV and CDR2 as YYDKDF (reference sequence). Between the trimmed V and J ends, which lost 0 bases and 4 bases, there was a span of 13 bases. CDR3 in DNA: TGTGCCACCAGCAGAGATAGGGGTCAGGGGTACGAGCAGTACTTC. Protein product: CATSRDRGQGYEQYF.

This clonotype is medium-sized by share. The chain combines TRBV29-1 with TRBJ2-7, with D unresolved. Germline V gene lookup returns CDR1 SQVTM and CDR2 ANQGSEA. The CDR3 runs to 15 residues. V lost 4 bases to trimming and J lost 4 bases, with 20 bases between them. CDR3 loop: CSVAHRGKTSYEQYF. The CDR3 DNA reads TGCAGCGTTGCCCACAGAGGCAAGACGTCTTACGAGCAGTACTTC.

V usage is TRBV20-1 and J usage is TRBJ2-1; 10 bases are shared with TRBD2. Per the germline V gene, CDR1 is DFQATT and CDR2 is SNEGSKA (reference sequence). V lost 6 bases, J lost 8 bases, and 16 bases stayed unmatched. CDR3 length: 16 amino acids. CDR3 loop: CSASSVSSGRFDEQFF. DNA of the CDR3: TGCAGTGCCAGCAGCGTATCTAGCGGGAGATTTGATGAGCAGTTCTTC.

This clonotype has just a few counts. The chain links TRBV19 to TRBJ2-7; perhaps TRBD1 as D (6 bases). This CDR3 has 14 amino acids. V lost 6 bases and J 0 bases, leaving 12 bases between the germline ends. In germline, CDR1 is LNHDA, CDR2 SQIVND (reference sequence). CDR3 DNA: TGTGCCAGTAGCCGGTGGGACAACTCCTACGAGCAGTACTTC. Residues: CASSRWDNSYEQYF.

This clonotype was found many times. This rearrangement joins TRBV20-1 to TRBJ1-4; 8 bases line up with TRBD1. The CDR3 has 15 amino acids. Per germline, CDR1 DFQATT and CDR2 SNEGSKA (reference sequence). After removal of 5 bases from V and 6 bases from J, the junction contained 11 bases not matched to a gene. The CDR3 DNA reads as TGCAGTGCTGGGAGAAGGACAGGGAGATATGAAAAACTGTTTTTT. It encodes CSAGRRTGRYEKLFF.

This clonotype has at least ten counts. The CDR3 coding sequence is TGCAGTGCACCACAGGAGAAAAACGGCTATGGCTACACCTTC. Translating gives CSAPQEKNGYGYTF. The gene calls are TRBV20-1 and TRBJ1-2; a possible D gene is TRBD1 (5 bases). The CDR3 totals 14 residues. V was clipped by 6 bases and J by 4 bases, with 18 bases between them. Germline values: CDR1 DFQATT, CDR2 SNEGSKA (reference sequence).

This clonotype was found many times. This sequence joins TRBV20-1 and TRBJ2-3, with a tentative D call TRBD1 (6 bases). V lost 5 bases, J lost 1 base, and 16 bases lay in between. The CDR3 length is 15 residues. CDR1 and CDR2 (germline): DFQATT, SNEGSKA (reference sequence). The CDR3 DNA is TGCAGTGCTCCCCAGGGGAAACTACGCACAGATACGCAGTATTTT. Protein sequence: CSAPQGKLRTDTQYF.

On this clonotype: In this CDR3 the conserved last residue, phenylalanine or tryptophan, is missing, so a read error is likely. The DNA is left out, because the CDR3 cannot be placed on it with certainty; the CDR3 is given as TCRdb lists it. V is TRBV10-3 and J is TRBJ1-3. The germline CDR1 and CDR2 sequences are ENHRY and SYGVKD. The CDR3 is 8 amino acids in total, end residues counted. CDR3 in amino acids: CASSLQYT.

The CDR3 is CASSQDGDRPQHF. In DNA, the CDR3 is TGTGCCAGCAGCCAAGACGGAGATCGGCCCCAGCATTTT. The rearrangement links TRBV5-8 to TRBJ1-5; D ambiguous. Trimming stripped 4 bases from V and 9 bases from J, with 14 bases between. Germline lookup yields CDR1 SGHTS and CDR2 YDEGEE. CDR3 length equals 13 residues.

This clonotype was seen at least ten times. This chain connects TRBV12-3 or TRBV12-4 to TRBJ2-3; the match to TRBD2 covers 7 bases. V lost 3 bases and J lost 0; bases outside the gene matches: 3. The CDR3 extends over 15 amino acids. Written as DNA, the CDR3 is TGTGCCAGCAGTTTGAGCGGGGCTAGCACAGATACGCAGTATTTT. Residues: CASSLSGASTDTQYF.

This clonotype has at least ten counts. The CDR3 DNA follows: TGCGCCAGCAGCTTTACTAGCGGAGGGATTCAAGAGACCCAGTACTTC. It encodes CASSFTSGGIQETQYF. This chain links TRBV5-1 with TRBJ2-5; 8 nucleotides match TRBD2. Per germline, CDR1 SGHRS and CDR2 YFSETQ. The junction had 8 bases not matched to a gene; V was cut back by 2 bases and J by 2 bases. The CDR3 sequence is 16 residues long. The variable domain in full, completed from reference TRBV5-1 and TRBJ2-5, reads KAGVTQTPRYLIKTRGQQVTLSCSPISGHRSVSWYQQTPGQGLQFLFEYFSETQRNKGNFPGRFSGRQFSNSRSEMNVSTLELGDSALYLCASSFTSGGIQETQYFGPGTRLLVL.